This T cell receptor (beta chain) was identified in a study of identical twins. Each donor (without exception) was a healthy Caucasian. Study outcomes and limitations: Conclusions were based on cross-sectional statistical analysis, without following the same donors. Fewer insertions characterized abundant cord blood beta clonotypes, whereas memory repertoires showed none.

TCRdb re-called the 5' RACE reads through MiXCR, storing one row per CDR3 protein. The sample records about 530,000 distinct CDR3 sequences, under 25% being singletons. This clonotype was seen only a few times. The antigen remains unidentified. These same records also appear under a second study, on yellow fever vaccine responses in identical twins. In that study: Each twin's T cell response to the vaccine was reported to look partly convergent and partly personalized.

Sequencing input: CD4+ T cells sorted from blood. This receptor was identified in a woman under 30 in good health.

The CDR3 loop is CASSLYPIGQNLAEQYF. For the CDR3, the DNA is TGCGCCAGCAGCCTCTACCCGATCGGACAGAATTTAGCCGAGCAGTACTTC. This chain links TRBV4-1 with TRBJ2-7; TRBD1 might be the D (6 bases). Germline V gives CDR1 MGHRA, CDR2 YSYEKL. The germline V and J ends were trimmed by 4 bases and 6 bases, with 25 bases remaining between them. CDR3 length equals 17 residues.